The 28 T cell receptor beta chains below were found in one sample sequenced in a study of monozygotic twins with inflammatory bowel disease. TCRdb reprocessed the 5' RACE reads, keeping one entry per CDR3 protein, no DNA. The sample holds roughly 160,000 distinct CDR3 sequences. Sequenced sample: blood. These TCRs come from a human donor with ulcerative colitis or Crohn's disease, or a healthy co-twin of an affected twin (not recorded which).

The chain combines TRBV7-2 with TRBJ2-7; TCRdb's assignment of TRBD2 cannot be checked, as there is no DNA. CDR1 is SGHTA, CDR2 FQGNSA, per germline. The CDR3 sequence is 16 residues long. CDR3 sequence: CASSKTSGGTPYEQYF.

This chain uses TRBV20-1 with TRBJ2-7; TCRdb's assignment of TRBD1 cannot be checked, as there is no DNA. Germline lookup yields CDR1 DFQATT and CDR2 SNEGSKA (reference sequence). The CDR3 sequence is 12 residues long. CDR3 sequence: CSAKDTPYEQYF.

J is TRBJ2-7 and V is TRBV11-2; TCRdb lists TRBD1, though no DNA is available to test this call. This CDR3 contains 15 residues. The germline V gene has CDR1 SGHAT and CDR2 FQNNGV. The chain's CDR3 is CASSFPGQGVYEQYF.

This chain links TRBV2 with TRBJ2-5; TCRdb outputs TRBD1, but without DNA this stays unchecked. The CDR3 has 12 amino acids. CDR1 is SNHLY and CDR2 is FYNNEI in the germline V gene. The CDR3 reads CASEGQGKTQYF. Using reference TRBV2 and TRBJ2-5 for the parts outside the CDR3, the full variable domain is EPEVTQTPSHQVTQMGQEVILRCVPISNHLYFYWYRQILGQKVEFLVSFYNNEISEKSEIFDDQFSVERPDGSNFTLKIRSTKLEDSAMYFCASEGQGKTQYFGPGTRLLVL.

The J gene is TRBJ1-1, the V gene TRBV5-1. CDR3 length equals 14 residues. The germline V gene has CDR1 SGHRS and CDR2 YFSETQ. The CDR3 sequence is CASSLAGFWAEAFF.

The chain is built from TRBV2 and TRBJ2-1. From germline, CDR1 is SNHLY and CDR2 FYNNEI. The CDR3 spans 14 residues. CDR3 in amino acids: CASSPSHLYNEQFF. Full variable domain (remainder filled in from reference TRBV2 and TRBJ2-1): EPEVTQTPSHQVTQMGQEVILRCVPISNHLYFYWYRQILGQKVEFLVSFYNNEISEKSEIFDDQFSVERPDGSNFTLKIRSTKLEDSAMYFCASSPSHLYNEQFFGPGTRLTVL.

The chain combines TRBV20-1 with TRBJ2-7. The germline V gene encodes CDR1 DFQATT and CDR2 SNEGSKA (reference sequence). This CDR3 is 13 amino acids long. The CDR3 here is CSAEGGRIYEQYF.

V and J are TRBV18 and TRBJ1-1; the D call of TRBD1 rests on TCRdb alone, since no DNA is present to check it. The CDR3 is made up of 14 amino acids. Per the germline V gene, CDR1 is KGHSH and CDR2 is LQKENI. The CDR3 loop reads CASSPLSLSGEAFF.

The chain carries TRBV5-1 and TRBJ2-7; TCRdb indicates TRBD1, and absent DNA this call remains unverified. Germline V gives CDR1 SGHRS, CDR2 YFSETQ. The CDR3 has 14 residues. The CDR3 is CASSLAGQGHEQYF.

The chain is built from TRBV5-4 and TRBJ1-1. The CDR3 runs to 14 residues. Looked up from germline, CDR1 is SGHNT and CDR2 is YYREEE (reference sequence). The CDR3 spells CASSYSRLNTEAFF.

V usage is TRBV7-2 and J usage is TRBJ2-4; the D call from TCRdb, TRBD2, cannot be confirmed without DNA. CDR3 length: 16 residues. Germline CDR1 and CDR2: SGHTA and FQGNSA. The CDR3 loop reads CASSLQALGVNRIQYF.

J is TRBJ2-7 and V is TRBV19. Germline CDR1 LNHDA, CDR2 SQIVND (reference sequence). The CDR3 has 15 residues. Here the CDR3 reads CASSILETPVYEQYF.

The gene calls are TRBV29-1 and TRBJ2-7; the D call of TRBD1 rests on TCRdb alone, since no DNA is present to check it. The CDR3 spans 13 residues. Germline-derived CDR1 and CDR2 are SQVTM and ANQGSEA. CDR3 sequence reads: CSVTGTGFYEQYF.

The CDR3 loop reads CSANDGGQGNTEAFF. V gene TRBV20-1 combines with J gene TRBJ1-1; with no DNA, the TCRdb D assignment of TRBD1 cannot be verified. The CDR3 has 15 residues. Germline-derived CDR1 and CDR2 are DFQATT and SNEGSKA (reference sequence).

J is TRBJ2-7 and V is TRBV11-2; TCRdb proposes TRBD1, but this gene call is untestable without DNA. The length of the CDR3 is 16 residues. The germline V gene has CDR1 SGHAT and CDR2 FQNNGV. CDR3: CASSLGASGASYEQYF.

This chain uses TRBV5-4 with TRBJ1-1; TCRdb designates TRBD1, a call that cannot be tested without DNA. In germline, CDR1 is SGHNT, CDR2 YYREEE (reference sequence). This CDR3 has 13 amino acids. The CDR3 reads CASSNREATEAFF. The whole variable domain, filled in from reference TRBV5-4 and TRBJ1-1, reads ETGVTQSPTHLIKTRGQQVTLRCSSQSGHNTVSWYQQALGQGPQFIFQYYREEENGRGNFPPRFSGLQFPNYSSELNVNALELDDSALYLCASSNREATEAFFGQGTRLTVV.

The V call is TRBV29-1, the J call TRBJ1-1; TCRdb's D gene call, TRBD1, goes unchecked for lack of DNA. The CDR3 loop spans 14 amino acids. The V gene's germline CDR1 is SQVTM and CDR2 ANQGSEA. CDR3 amino acids: CSANTGTASTEAFF.

The chain links TRBV18 to TRBJ2-7; TCRdb's D call, TRBD1, is unchecked because there is no DNA. The CDR3 extends over 16 amino acids. CDR1 is KGHSH, CDR2 LQKENI, per germline. Here the CDR3 reads CASSTTGTGVSNEQYF.

The rearrangement uses TRBV27 and TRBJ1-1; the D call of TRBD1 rests on TCRdb alone, since no DNA is present to check it. The CDR3 consists of 11 residues. Germline CDR1 MNHEY, CDR2 SMNVEV (reference sequence). The CDR3 here is CASIQAGVSFF.

The chain uses TRBV19 and TRBJ2-2; the TCRdb call, TRBD2, lacks DNA for checking. Germline V lookup: CDR1 LNHDA, CDR2 SQIVND (reference sequence). This CDR3 region has 16 residues. CDR3 in amino acids: CASSTRAGEDTGELFF.

The V and J genes are TRBV18 and TRBJ1-5; TCRdb picks TRBD1, but there is no DNA to check that call. Germline V gives CDR1 KGHSH, CDR2 LQKENI. The CDR3 is made up of 15 amino acids. CDR3 region: CASSPRTGNNQPQHF.

The chain joins TRBV6-1 to TRBJ2-1; the TRBD2 assignment by TCRdb is unverifiable without DNA. Germline CDR1 is MNHNS and CDR2 is SASEGT. This CDR3 has 13 residues. CDR3 sequence reads: CASLAGVIYEQFF.

The rearrangement joins TRBV20-1 to TRBJ1-6. Germline V gene lookup returns CDR1 DFQATT and CDR2 SNEGSKA (reference sequence). This CDR3 contains 17 residues. CDR3 protein: CSARGRRNGNYNSPLHF.

This chain links TRBV25-1 with TRBJ2-1; TCRdb outputs TRBD2, but without DNA this stays unchecked. The CDR3 is made up of 14 amino acids. Germline CDR1 reads MGHDK; CDR2 reads SYGVNS. The CDR3 protein is CATTAVGLADEQFF.

The chain has TRBV18 and TRBJ1-1; lacking DNA, the TRBD1 call made by TCRdb goes unchecked. In germline, CDR1 is KGHSH, CDR2 LQKENI. The CDR3 loop spans 14 amino acids. The chain's CDR3 is CASSRAPRDTEAFF.

The chain uses TRBV30 and TRBJ1-1. This CDR3 comprises 11 residues. Per the germline V gene, CDR1 is GTSNPN and CDR2 is SVGIG (reference sequence). The CDR3 here is CAWRAVPEAFF. Full variable domain (missing parts from reference TRBV30 and TRBJ1-1): SQTIHQWPATLVQPVGSPLSLECTVEGTSNPNLYWYRQAAGRGLQLLFYSVGIGQISSEVPQNLSASRPQDRQFILSSKKLLLSDSGFYLCAWRAVPEAFFGQGTRLTVV.

J is TRBJ2-5 and V is TRBV5-1; the D call from TCRdb, TRBD2, cannot be confirmed without DNA. Germline CDR1 is SGHRS and CDR2 is YFSETQ. There are 15 residues in the CDR3. The CDR3 sequence is CASSLGGNFQETQYF.

The chain has TRBV2 and TRBJ2-7. CDR1 is SNHLY, CDR2 FYNNEI, per germline. The CDR3 is 12 residues long. CDR3: CASSARFYEQYF.